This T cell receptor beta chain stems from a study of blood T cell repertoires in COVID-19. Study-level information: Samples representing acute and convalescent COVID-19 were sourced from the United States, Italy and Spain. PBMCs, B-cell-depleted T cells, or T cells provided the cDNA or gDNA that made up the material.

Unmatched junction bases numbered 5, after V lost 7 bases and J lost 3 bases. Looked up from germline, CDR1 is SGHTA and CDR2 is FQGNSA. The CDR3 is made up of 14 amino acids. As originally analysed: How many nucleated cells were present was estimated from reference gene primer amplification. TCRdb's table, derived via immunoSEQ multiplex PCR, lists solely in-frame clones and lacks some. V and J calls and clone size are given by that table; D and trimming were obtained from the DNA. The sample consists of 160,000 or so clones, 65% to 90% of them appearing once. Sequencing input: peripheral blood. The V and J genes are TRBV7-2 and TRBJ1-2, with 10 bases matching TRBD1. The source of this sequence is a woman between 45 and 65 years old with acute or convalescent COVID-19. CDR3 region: CASISGTGDYGYTF. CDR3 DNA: TGTGCCAGCATCTCCGGGACAGGGGACTATGGCTACACCTTC.